This T cell receptor beta chain is drawn from a study of graft-versus-host responses after intestinal transplantation. Data came from immunoSEQ multiplex PCR; TCRdb stores just in-frame clones and leaves some out. The table shows tens of thousands of clones, with around 94% occurring only once. This clone appeared a single time. The antigen is unknown. J was trimmed by 6 bases and V by 5 bases; bases with no gene match: 6. Per the germline V gene, CDR1 is MDHEN and CDR2 is SYDVKM. The CDR3 length is 15 residues. Study results and caveats: High graft-versus-host to host-versus-graft T cell clonal ratios marked allografts of patients with graft-donor macrochimerism. Circulating GvH clone levels at their peak were associated with HvG declines (early post-transplant). There were GvH clones found in recipient marrow, and some of them appeared first in ileum or blood.

Sample: PBMCs, taken 16 days after intestinal transplant. The sequence derives from a human patient who received an intestinal transplant, so some T cells may come from the graft donor. The chain uses TRBV28 and TRBJ2-3, with TRBD1 matching 12 bases. The CDR3 coding sequence is TGTGCCAGCAGTCAGGGACAGGGGGCGCATGATACGCAGTATTTT. Protein sequence: CASSQGQGAHDTQYF.